The next 21 T cell receptor beta chains were all read from a single sample in a study of beta chain features in type 1 diabetes. Sequencing targeted expressed TCRB transcripts, as all isolated RNA had been reverse transcribed. Produced via immunoSEQ multiplex PCR; TCRdb's table is partial and in-frame only. This sample carries under 300,000 clones, around 13% of them seen once, and the ten largest clones take approximately 0.018%. The study, taken as a whole, reports: Moderate yet significant TCRB CDR3 shortening was seen in Type 1 diabetes patients in all four CD4+ subsets.

No antigen has been identified for these receptors. The sample comprised naive CD4+ T cells from blood. The receptors stem from a young man with type 1 diabetes.

The V call is TRBV5-1, the J call TRBJ2-7, with D maybe TRBD1 (6 bases). CDR1 SGHRS and CDR2 YFSETQ come from the germline V gene. The V end lost 4 bases, the J end lost 1 base, and 9 bases lay between the germline ends. CDR3 length equals 13 residues. CDR3 bases: TGCGCCAGCAGCGTTACAGGGTCCTACGAGCAGTACTTC. Encoded protein: CASSVTGSYEQYF.

This chain links TRBV6-5 with TRBJ1-4; tentatively, D is TRBD1 (5 bases). Germline CDR1 MNHEY, CDR2 SVGAGI. The CDR3 is 15 residues long. The V and J ends lost 6 bases and 5 bases respectively, with 16 bases between them. The CDR3 here is CASSRNGGFNEKLFF. In nucleotides, the CDR3 is TGTGCCAGCAGCCGAAACGGGGGGTTCAATGAAAAACTGTTTTTT.

The chain recombines TRBV5-1 with TRBJ1-1; the match to TRBD1 covers 7 bases. Germline loops: CDR1 SGHRS, CDR2 YFSETQ. The ends lost 2 bases at V and 1 base at J; junction bases unmatched: 8. The CDR3 runs 16 residues. CDR3 in DNA: TGCGCCAGCAGCTTTCTAGGGGGCGCGGGGAACACTGAAGCTTTCTTT. Translation: CASSFLGGAGNTEAFF.

This chain joins TRBV2 and TRBJ1-4; a weak D match, TRBD1 (6 bases). V lost 6 bases and J 5 bases, leaving 13 bases between the germline ends. The CDR3 is made up of 14 amino acids. Germline CDR1 and CDR2: SNHLY and FYNNEI. The CDR3 sequence is CASRPQGRNEKLFF. In DNA form, the CDR3 reads TGTGCCAGCAGACCACAGGGCAGGAATGAAAAACTGTTTTTT.

Here the CDR3 DNA reads TGTGCCAGCAGCCCCACCGTCACAGGGTCCCCCTACAATGAGCAGTTCTTC. Its translation: CASSPTVTGSPYNEQFF. V and J are TRBV9 and TRBJ2-1, with D possibly matching TRBD1 (6 bases). The CDR3 loop spans 17 amino acids. V was clipped by 4 bases and J by 2 bases, with 19 bases between them. Germline V gene data show CDR1 as SGDLS and CDR2 as YYNGEE.

The rearrangement joins TRBV19 to TRBJ2-1; a weak D match, TRBD2 (6 bases). Per the germline V gene, CDR1 is LNHDA and CDR2 is SQIVND (reference sequence). CDR3 length equals 16 residues. V was cut by 3 bases and J by 3 bases, with 15 bases left in between. CDR3 sequence (DNA): TGTGCCAGTAGTATCGACGGCGGGGCGCTCTACAATGAGCAGTTCTTC. Amino acids: CASSIDGGALYNEQFF.

The chain is built from TRBV6-1 and TRBJ2-1, with 7 bases fitting TRBD2. V shed 7 bases and J 8 bases; nucleotides not matched to a gene: 8. This CDR3 region has 13 residues. Germline V gene lookup returns CDR1 MNHNS and CDR2 SASEGT. As DNA, the CDR3 is TGTGCCAGCAAAAGGGAGGGCCGAGATGAGCAGTTCTTC. This gives the protein CASKREGRDEQFF.

This clone has a handful of counts. V usage is TRBV18 and J usage is TRBJ2-2, with 9 bases that match TRBD1. V trimming: 1 base; J trimming: 6 bases; junction bases outside the gene matches: 6. Germline values: CDR1 KGHSH, CDR2 LQKENI. This CDR3 is 16 amino acids long. This chain's CDR3 is CASSPLGQGIAGELFF. CDR3 nucleotides: TGTGCCAGCTCACCACTCGGACAGGGGATCGCCGGGGAGCTGTTTTTT. Full variable domain (rest looked up from reference TRBV18 and TRBJ2-2): NAGVMQNPRHLVRRRGQEARLRCSPMKGHSHVYWYRQLPEEGLKFMVYLQKENIIDESGMPKERFSAEFPKEGPSILRIQQVVRGDSAAYFCASSPLGQGIAGELFFGEGSRLTVL.

In nucleotides, the CDR3 is TGTGCCAGCAGCTTAGTTGGGACAGGTGGCACCGGGGAGCTGTTTTTT. This codes for CASSLVGTGGTGELFF. V and J are TRBV7-2 and TRBJ2-2; TRBD1 matches at 8 bases. CDR1 and CDR2 (germline): SGHTA, FQGNSA. V dropped 1 base and J dropped 4; count of bases not matched to a gene: 5. The CDR3 loop spans 16 amino acids.

This clone was counted only a few times. The CDR3 region has the DNA TGCGCCAGCAGTTTCGGGACACAGAACACTGAAGCTTTCTTT. It encodes CASSFGTQNTEAFF. The rearrangement joins TRBV5-1 to TRBJ1-1; D might be TRBD1 (6 bases). Trimming took off 5 bases at V and 1 base at J, with 12 bases between the two ends. Germline loops: CDR1 SGHRS, CDR2 YFSETQ. The CDR3 is 14 residues long.

V and J are TRBV19 and TRBJ2-5, with a tentative D call TRBD2 (5 bases). The CDR3 has 14 amino acids. Trimming removed 4 bases at V and 3 bases at J, with 12 bases between. CDR1 is LNHDA and CDR2 is SQIVND in the germline V gene (reference sequence). Here the CDR3 reads CASSKAGTEETQYF. The DNA of the CDR3 is TGTGCCAGTAGTAAGGCGGGCACCGAAGAGACCCAGTACTTC.

The rearrangement uses TRBV6-5 and TRBJ1-2; D unclear. Germline V lookup: CDR1 MNHEY, CDR2 SVGAGI. Trimming cost V 6 bases and J 1 base, with 15 bases left between them. This CDR3 contains 15 residues. The DNA of the CDR3 is TGTGCCAGCAGACCAGACACCTACGGTAACTATGGCTACACCTTC. Its translation is CASRPDTYGNYGYTF.

A few counts support this clone. The chain combines TRBV30 with TRBJ2-7; D is unresolved. Between the trimmed V and J ends, which lost 1 base and 6 bases, there was a span of 7 bases. The V gene's germline CDR1 is GTSNPN and CDR2 SVGIG (reference sequence). The CDR3 is 11 residues long. CDR3 DNA sequence: TGTGCCTGGAGTGAGAGTCCCGAGCAGTACTTC. Translated: CAWSESPEQYF. Combining the CDR3 with reference TRBV30 and TRBJ2-7 gives the whole variable domain SQTIHQWPATLVQPVGSPLSLECTVEGTSNPNLYWYRQAAGRGLQLLFYSVGIGQISSEVPQNLSASRPQDRQFILSSKKLLLSDSGFYLCAWSESPEQYFGPGTRLTVT.

This CDR3 reads CASSSPGRFYEQYF. CDR3 sequence (DNA): TGTGCCAGCAGTTCCCCGGGGAGGTTTTACGAGCAGTACTTC. V is TRBV25-1 and J is TRBJ2-7, with TRBD2 as a possible D gene (6 bases). The germline gives CDR1 MGHDK, CDR2 SYGVNS. CDR3 length equals 14 residues. V lost 5 bases to trimming and J lost 4 bases, with 15 bases between them.

Only a few counts were recorded for this clone. The genes are TRBV5-1 and TRBJ2-3, with 10 bases fitting TRBD2. CDR1 and CDR2 (germline): SGHRS, YFSETQ. V was clipped by 7 bases and J by 0 bases; unmatched bases: 8. This CDR3 has 16 residues. CDR3 nucleotides: TGCGCCAGCGCGAAACGGACTAGCGGTAGCACAGATACGCAGTATTTT. Amino acid sequence: CASAKRTSGSTDTQYF.

This clone was counted only a few times. This chain joins TRBV11-1 and TRBJ2-3; D call uncertain. Germline V gene lookup returns CDR1 SGHAT and CDR2 FQDESV (reference sequence). This CDR3 region has 11 residues. The ends were cut back, 5 bases at V and 3 bases at J, with 3 bases in the middle. CDR3: CASSQTDTQYF. CDR3 sequence (DNA): TGTGCCAGCAGCCAGACAGATACGCAGTATTTT.

This clone was seen a handful of times. This chain links TRBV5-1 with TRBJ2-5; 7 positions agree with TRBD2. The last part of the DNA fits TRBJ2-7 better; the J call may be wrong. Germline V gives CDR1 SGHRS, CDR2 YFSETQ. This CDR3 spans 17 amino acids. The CDR3 sequence is CASSFSPGGGGSYEQYF. DNA for the CDR3: TGCGCCAGCAGCTTCTCCCCCGGCGGGGGAGGCTCCTACGAGCAGTACTTC.

This clone occurred a few times. V and J are TRBV4-1 and TRBJ1-1; D is uncertain. V lost 0 bases to trimming and J lost 4 bases, with 15 bases between them. The germline CDR1 and CDR2 sequences are MGHRA and YSYEKL. This CDR3 spans 16 amino acids. CDR3 nucleotides: TGCGCCAGCAGCCAAGAACAGTCCCCAACCGGCACTGAAGCTTTCTTT. It encodes CASSQEQSPTGTEAFF.

CDR3 in DNA: TGTGCCAGCAGCTTATGGGACAGATTGAACACTGAAGCTTTCTTT. Translation gives CASSLWDRLNTEAFF. This chain connects TRBV5-6 to TRBJ1-1, with 7 bases lining up with TRBD1. This CDR3 is built from 15 residues. Germline lookup yields CDR1 SGHDT and CDR2 YYEEEE. V trimming: 2 bases; J trimming: 0 bases; junction bases outside the gene matches: 4.

The V gene is TRBV28, the J gene TRBJ1-1; D perhaps matches TRBD1 (5 bases). V was clipped by 6 bases and J by 1 base, with 9 bases between them. Germline V gene data show CDR1 as MDHEN and CDR2 as SYDVKM. The CDR3 sequence is 13 residues long. CDR3 residues: CASSLGQNTEAFF. The CDR3 DNA reads as TGTGCCAGCAGCCTCGGACAGAACACTGAAGCTTTCTTT.

The V gene is TRBV25-1, the J gene TRBJ1-1; D is possibly TRBD1 (6 bases). This CDR3 region has 14 residues. In germline, CDR1 is MGHDK, CDR2 SYGVNS. The V and J ends lost 6 bases and 5 bases respectively, with 16 bases between them. CDR3 loop: CASSPTGSETEAFF. The CDR3 coding sequence is TGTGCCAGCAGCCCAACAGGGAGTGAAACTGAAGCTTTCTTT.